The text below deals with one TCR beta chain. Time point in this sample: persistent/refractory GD, antithyroid drugs over 5 years with positive TRAb. Following extraction of RNA from PBMCs, that RNA was used to make the TCR library. The guidelines of the American Thyroid Association were the basis for diagnosing Graves' disease. Into tubes containing EDTA, nine milliliters of peripheral blood were drawn. Library construction for TCR beta used iRepertoire HTBI primers and Arm-PCR of CDR3 regions. TCRdb processed the multiplex PCR reads anew with MiXCR; each CDR3 protein has one entry. Of under 500,000 distinct CDR3 sequences in the sample, 20% were seen once. The data originate from a study of regulatory T cells in long-lasting Graves disease. CDR1 and CDR2 (germline): SGHVS, FQNEAQ. With 1 base removed from V and 3 bases from J, the gap between germline ends came to 16 bases. CDR3 size: 16 residues.

V gene TRBV7-8 combines with J gene TRBJ2-7; D might be TRBD2 (6 bases). This clonotype was sampled from a female donor with Graves disease. Sequenced material: peripheral blood mononuclear cells (PBMCs), taken when the disease was refractory, from a patient treated with antithyroid drugs. CDR3 bases: TGTGCCAGCAGCTTAGGTCGCAGGAGGGAGTACTACGAGCAGTACTTC. Translated: CASSLGRRREYYEQYF.